These 23 T cell receptor beta chains share one sample of origin, sequenced in a study of shared clonotypes between healthy human individuals. The protocol was immunoSEQ multiplex PCR, while the TCRdb copy is restricted to in-frame clones and leaves out a portion. The sample carries 850,000 to 1,200,000 clones, about 74% recorded once. Specimen: memory CD4+ T cells sorted from blood. As for subset: CD45RA-negative fraction. These receptors were collected from a man aged 18 to 29 in good health.

About this clone itself: The same CDR3 can be traced to other DNA sequences in this sample. The chain carries TRBV5-8 and TRBJ2-7; TRBD1 aligns across 9 bases. Per the germline V gene, CDR1 is SGHTS and CDR2 is YDEGEE. The CDR3 loop spans 13 amino acids. With V trimmed by 5 bases and J by 5 bases, 5 bases remained unmatched. CDR3 region: CASRRTGAHEQYF. In DNA form, the CDR3 reads TGTGCCAGCAGACGGACAGGGGCCCACGAGCAGTACTTC.

The chain couples TRBV7-2 to TRBJ1-2; 8 bases align to TRBD1. With V trimmed by 5 bases and J by 7 bases, 6 bases remained unmatched. The CDR3 is 13 residues long. CDR1 SGHTA and CDR2 FQGNSA come from the germline V gene. The CDR3: CASSTQGAIGYTF. CDR3 nucleotides: TGTGCCAGCAGCACGCAGGGGGCGATTGGCTACACCTTC. The variable domain in full, completed from reference TRBV7-2 and TRBJ1-2, reads GAGVSQSPSNKVTEKGKDVELRCDPISGHTALYWYRQSLGQGLEFLIYFQGNSAPDKSGLPSDRFSAERTGGSVSTLTIQRTQQEDSAVYLCASSTQGAIGYTFGSGTRLTVV.

The chain is built from TRBV5-1 and TRBJ1-4; no reliable D call. CDR1 is SGHRS, CDR2 YFSETQ, per germline. V was clipped by 5 bases and J by 5 bases, with 16 bases between them. The CDR3 has 15 residues. The CDR3 nucleotides read TGCGCCAGCAGTTTAGGGCGGGGTCAGAATGAAAAACTGTTTTTT. This codes for CASSLGRGQNEKLFF.

The rearrangement links TRBV29-1 to TRBJ2-1, with 11 nucleotides matching TRBD2. CDR1 and CDR2 from the germline V gene are SQVTM and ANQGSEA. The junction had 12 bases not matched to a gene; V was cut back by 3 bases and J by 8 bases. This CDR3 spans 16 amino acids. CDR3 sequence: CSVDLTSGSPSHEQFF. CDR3 in DNA: TGCAGCGTTGACCTCACTAGCGGGAGTCCTTCGCATGAGCAGTTCTTC.

The chain uses TRBV2 and TRBJ1-1, with TRBD1 identical over 9 bases. Losses at the gene ends were 6 bases for V and 7 bases for J; bases not matched to a gene: 6. This CDR3 is built from 13 residues. Germline V CDR1 and CDR2: SNHLY, FYNNEI. The CDR3 spells CASSRGQGIEAFF. The CDR3 nucleotides read TGTGCCAGCAGCCGGGGACAGGGTATTGAAGCTTTCTTT. Full variable domain (outside the CDR3, taken from reference TRBV2 and TRBJ1-1): EPEVTQTPSHQVTQMGQEVILRCVPISNHLYFYWYRQILGQKVEFLVSFYNNEISEKSEIFDDQFSVERPDGSNFTLKIRSTKLEDSAMYFCASSRGQGIEAFFGQGTRLTVV.

The rearrangement uses TRBV11-2 and TRBJ2-5, with 12 positions matching TRBD2. The CDR3 extends over 16 amino acids. Trimming removed 4 bases from V and 4 bases from J; junction bases left unmatched: 7. CDR1 SGHAT and CDR2 FQNNGV come from the germline V gene. The CDR3 sequence: CASSSGLAGTSETQYF. DNA of the CDR3: TGTGCCAGCAGCTCCGGACTAGCGGGGACGTCAGAGACCCAGTACTTC.

The gene calls are TRBV9 and TRBJ2-1, with 8 nucleotides matching TRBD2. Germline loops: CDR1 SGDLS, CDR2 YYNGEE. The length of the CDR3 is 22 residues. Trimming cost V 0 bases and J 0 bases; bases outside gene matches: 20. The CDR3 sequence: CASSVDHLVLLAGKNSYNEQFF. CDR3 coding DNA: TGTGCCAGCAGCGTAGATCATCTTGTCCTGCTAGCGGGTAAGAACTCCTACAATGAGCAGTTCTTC.

This chain joins TRBV10-3 and TRBJ2-7; TRBD1 matches 9 bases. J lost 3 bases, V lost 4 bases, and 4 bases had no gene match. The CDR3 contains 14 residues. CDR1 and CDR2 (germline): ENHRY, SYGVKD. The CDR3 protein is CAISVGTGYYEQYF. CDR3 DNA sequence: TGTGCCATCAGTGTTGGGACAGGGTACTACGAGCAGTACTTC.

This CDR3 is CASSPGTEIQYF. The CDR3 DNA reads TGTGCCAGCAGCCCCGGGACAGAGATTCAGTACTTC. V gene TRBV5-6 combines with J gene TRBJ2-4, with 7 bases identical to TRBD1. Germline assignment: CDR1 SGHDT and CDR2 YYEEEE. With V trimmed by 4 bases and J by 10 bases, 5 bases remained unmatched. There are 12 residues in the CDR3.

The V gene is TRBV6-5, the J gene TRBJ2-7; the D gene is possibly TRBD2 (6 bases). The CDR3 spans 15 residues. V lost 7 bases, J lost 0 bases, and 16 bases lay in between. Per germline, CDR1 MNHEY and CDR2 SVGAGI. In DNA form, the CDR3 reads TGTGCCAGCACCCCCCTAAGCGGGTACTCCTACGAGCAGTACTTC. This gives the protein CASTPLSGYSYEQYF.

The genes are TRBV9 and TRBJ2-1; perhaps TRBD1 as D (7 bases). The CDR3 has 15 residues. V shed 2 bases and J shed 5 bases, with 14 bases lying between them. The germline CDR1 and CDR2 sequences are SGDLS and YYNGEE. CDR3 bases: TGTGCCAGCAGCGTGGCGGGACAGCGCAACAATGAGCAGTTCTTC. It encodes CASSVAGQRNNEQFF. Complete variable domain (other parts from reference TRBV9 and TRBJ2-1): DSGVTQTPKHLITATGQRVTLRCSPRSGDLSVYWYQQSLDQGLQFLIQYYNGEERAKGNILERFSAQQFPDLHSELNLSSLELGDSALYFCASSVAGQRNNEQFFGPGTRLTVL.

The rearrangement links TRBV18 to TRBJ2-5, with D possibly being TRBD1 (5 bases). The CDR3 contains 16 residues. Germline V CDR1 and CDR2: KGHSH, LQKENI. V lost 2 bases to trimming and J lost 3 bases, with 16 bases between them. The chain's CDR3 is CASSPSIRPREETQYF. CDR3 nucleotides: TGTGCCAGCTCACCATCCATCCGCCCCAGGGAAGAGACCCAGTACTTC.

This clone was seen only a few times. The gene calls are TRBV30 and TRBJ2-7, with 8 bases matching TRBD2. V was pared by 3 bases and J by 4 bases, with 11 bases of the junction left unmatched. The CDR3 is 15 amino acids. Germline lookup yields CDR1 GTSNPN and CDR2 SVGIG (reference sequence). The CDR3 loop reads CAWRSWREESYEQYF. The CDR3 DNA reads as TGTGCCTGGAGGTCCTGGCGGGAGGAATCTTACGAGCAGTACTTC.

The chain couples TRBV30 to TRBJ2-5; D tentatively fits TRBD1 or TRBD2 (5 bases each). Trimming stripped 1 base from V and 5 bases from J, with 11 bases between. CDR3 size: 13 residues. Germline loops: CDR1 GTSNPN, CDR2 SVGIG (reference sequence). The CDR3 nucleotides are TGTGCCTGGAGTGCGGGACGTGGGGAGACCCAGTACTTC. It encodes CAWSAGRGETQYF.

CDR3 bases: TGTGCCAGCAGTTTAGTTTCTGGGACAGGGAATTTTTCACCCCTCCACTTT. Translated: CASSLVSGTGNFSPLHF. The chain recombines TRBV28 with TRBJ1-6, with 9 bases matching TRBD1. After removal of 2 bases from V and 9 bases from J, the junction contained 11 bases not matched to a gene. CDR3 length: 17 amino acids. The germline CDR1 and CDR2 sequences are MDHEN and SYDVKM.

In this sample, this clone turned up once. The chain employs TRBV6-6 and TRBJ1-1, with a tentative D call TRBD1 (5 bases). Germline V gives CDR1 MNHNY, CDR2 SVGAGI (reference sequence). The CDR3 length is 15 residues. With 6 bases removed from V and 2 bases from J, the gap between germline ends came to 16 bases. The CDR3 sequence: CASSPARGQNTEAFF. For the CDR3, the DNA is TGTGCCAGCAGCCCCGCGAGGGGCCAAAACACTGAAGCTTTCTTT.

The chain is built from TRBV2 and TRBJ1-1, with TRBD1 as a possible D gene (6 bases). CDR3 length: 15 residues. V lost 8 bases and J 3 bases, leaving 19 bases between the germline ends. Germline V lookup: CDR1 SNHLY, CDR2 FYNNEI. Written as DNA, the CDR3 is TGTGCCAGCCGTCGGATGGGGGGCGCGGACACTGAAGCTTTCTTT. Protein product: CASRRMGGADTEAFF.

The chain employs TRBV2 and TRBJ2-7, with D maybe TRBD2 (6 bases). Trimming took 8 bases from V and 4 from J, leaving 15 bases between them. The CDR3 is made up of 13 amino acids. Germline lookup yields CDR1 SNHLY and CDR2 FYNNEI. CDR3 DNA sequence: TGTGCCAGCGTTGGGCGGGGTCGGTACGAGCAGTACTTC. It specifies CASVGRGRYEQYF.

V gene TRBV7-9 combines with J gene TRBJ1-6; 8 bases align to TRBD1. This CDR3 spans 15 amino acids. With 5 bases clipped from V and 6 bases from J, the junction kept 6 bases outside the gene matches. CDR1 and CDR2 from the germline V gene are SEHNR and FQNEAQ (reference sequence). CDR3 sequence reads: CASSPGQDSNSPLHF. The CDR3 DNA reads as TGTGCCAGCAGCCCGGGACAGGACTCTAATTCACCCCTCCACTTT. Full variable domain (outside the CDR3, taken from reference TRBV7-9 and TRBJ1-6): DTGVSQNPRHKITKRGQNVTFRCDPISEHNRLYWYRQTLGQGPEFLTYFQNEAQLEKSRLLSDRFSAERPKGSFSTLEIQRTEQGDSAMYLCASSPGQDSNSPLHFGNGTRLTVT.

On this clone: The sample contains more than one DNA sequence encoding this CDR3. V is TRBV7-2 and J is TRBJ1-2; 8 bases map to TRBD1. The CDR3 is made up of 14 amino acids. In germline, CDR1 is SGHTA, CDR2 FQGNSA. After removal of 4 bases from V and 4 bases from J, the junction contained 5 bases not matched to a gene. The CDR3, as DNA: TGTGCCAGCAGCTCTCCAGGGGGCGGCTATGGCTACACCTTC. Encoded protein: CASSSPGGGYGYTF.

This chain joins TRBV6-6 and TRBJ2-7; D gene unclear. This CDR3 region has 13 residues. Germline CDR1 and CDR2: MNHNY and SVGAGI (reference sequence). V was cut by 7 bases and J by 0 bases, with 10 bases left in between. The CDR3 loop is CASTRALSYEQYF. The CDR3, as DNA: TGTGCCAGCACCCGGGCCCTCTCCTACGAGCAGTACTTC.

V usage is TRBV5-1 and J usage is TRBJ2-7; TRBD1 or TRBD2 may be the D gene (5 bases each). Germline CDR1 and CDR2: SGHRS and YFSETQ. V dropped 0 bases and J dropped 2 bases, with 12 bases sitting between them. CDR3 length: 15 amino acids. This CDR3 reads CASSLAVGVTYEQYF. The CDR3 DNA is TGCGCCAGCAGCTTGGCCGTGGGGGTTACCTACGAGCAGTACTTC. The entire variable domain, with the rest obtained from reference TRBV5-1 and TRBJ2-7, is as follows: KAGVTQTPRYLIKTRGQQVTLSCSPISGHRSVSWYQQTPGQGLQFLFEYFSETQRNKGNFPGRFSGRQFSNSRSEMNVSTLELGDSALYLCASSLAVGVTYEQYFGPGTRLTVT.

V usage is TRBV10-3 and J usage is TRBJ2-2; 8 bases agree with TRBD2. After removal of 11 bases from V and 4 bases from J, the junction contained 3 bases not matched to a gene. CDR1 is ENHRY, CDR2 SYGVKD, per germline. The CDR3 extends over 12 amino acids. The CDR3, as DNA: TGTGCCGCGGGGGGCGGCACCGGGGAGCTGTTTTTT. Protein sequence: CAAGGGTGELFF.